One sample yielded the 21 T cell receptor beta chains listed below, sequenced in a study of STAT3 mutations in large granular lymphocyte leukemia. Measured with immunoSEQ multiplex PCR; TCRdb has only the in-frame clones, and not every one. The table lists over 25,000 clones, approximately 83% of them singletons, with about an eighth in the top ten. What these receptors recognize is not known. Study observations and caveats: Every T-cell large granular lymphocyte leukemia patient had at least one immunodominant TCR beta clonotype.

The source material was peripheral blood mononuclear cells. Receptors were obtained from a man between 60 and 70 years old with T-cell large granular lymphocyte leukemia. Some clones in this sample may be carry-over from other donors' samples.

This chain connects TRBV30 to TRBJ1-2, with 10 bases that match TRBD1. Germline CDR1 reads GTSNPN; CDR2 reads SVGIG (reference sequence). Losses at the gene ends were 5 bases for V and 8 bases for J; bases not matched to a gene: 11. There are 14 residues in the CDR3. CDR3 protein: CAWGAGTGDDGYTF. CDR3 DNA: TGTGCCTGGGGGGCCGGGACAGGGGATGACGGCTACACCTTC.

This chain connects TRBV19 to TRBJ2-3; D perhaps matches TRBD1 (7 bases). This CDR3 spans 15 amino acids. Germline CDR1 reads LNHDA; CDR2 reads SQIVND (reference sequence). V was shortened by 3 bases and J by 6 bases, with 16 bases between the two germline ends. The CDR3 loop reads CASSMSAGGLDTQYF. For the CDR3, the DNA is TGTGCCAGTAGTATGTCGGCAGGGGGGTTGGATACGCAGTATTTT. Supplemented by reference TRBV19 and TRBJ2-3, the full variable domain reads DGGITQSPKYLFRKEGQNVTLSCEQNLNHDAMYWYRQDPGQGLRLIYYSQIVNDFQKGDIAEGYSVSREKKESFPLTVTSAQKNPTAFYLCASSMSAGGLDTQYFGPGTRLTVL.

The rearrangement uses TRBV5-1 and TRBJ2-3; D call uncertain. Germline CDR1 and CDR2: SGHRS and YFSETQ. The CDR3 runs 15 residues. Trimming stripped 2 bases from V and 3 bases from J, with 13 bases between. CDR3: CASSLGGSLTDTQYF. DNA of the CDR3: TGCGCCAGCAGCTTAGGTGGCAGCCTTACAGATACGCAGTATTTT.

The V gene is TRBV20-1, the J gene TRBJ1-2; D is uncertain. Per the germline V gene, CDR1 is DFQATT and CDR2 is SNEGSKA (reference sequence). Trimming took 4 bases from V and 7 from J, leaving 10 bases between them. This CDR3 contains 11 residues. CDR3 region: CSATRGRGYTF. The CDR3 DNA sequence: TGCAGTGCTACCAGAGGTCGTGGCTACACCTTC.

This clone was observed a single time. The CDR3 loop is CASSQDTTNSPLHF. The CDR3 nucleotides are TGTGCCAGCAGCCAAGATACAACCAATTCACCCCTCCACTTT. This chain links TRBV4-2 with TRBJ1-6; D unresolved. The CDR3 runs 14 residues. Trimming stripped 0 bases from V and 7 bases from J, with 7 bases between. Germline CDR1 reads LGHNA; CDR2 reads YNFKEQ.

This clone came up a few times. This chain joins TRBV5-1 and TRBJ2-3, with D possibly called TRBD1 or TRBD2 (6 bases each). This CDR3 spans 15 amino acids. Germline V gene lookup returns CDR1 SGHRS and CDR2 YFSETQ. Trimming removed 1 base at V and 4 bases at J, with 13 bases between. CDR3 in DNA: TGCGCCAGCAGCTTGATGGGGGGCAGCGCAGATACGCAGTATTTT. Protein product: CASSLMGGSADTQYF.

The chain joins TRBV5-1 to TRBJ2-7; the D gene is possibly TRBD2 (6 bases). Trimming left V 4 bases short and J 6 bases short, with 17 bases between. In germline, CDR1 is SGHRS, CDR2 YFSETQ. The CDR3 runs to 14 residues. The CDR3: CASSEGGPNGEQYF. DNA of the CDR3: TGCGCCAGCAGCGAAGGAGGGCCCAACGGCGAGCAGTACTTC.

This sequence joins TRBV9 and TRBJ2-4, with 7 bases fitting TRBD1. V gave up 1 base and J gave up 6 bases; unmatched junction bases: 13. Germline values: CDR1 SGDLS, CDR2 YYNGEE. This CDR3 spans 17 amino acids. The CDR3 is CASSVTEGRQGGNIQYF. The CDR3 region has the DNA TGTGCCAGCAGCGTAACGGAAGGGAGACAGGGCGGAAACATTCAGTACTTC. The complete variable domain, with remaining parts taken from reference TRBV9 and TRBJ2-4, reads DSGVTQTPKHLITATGQRVTLRCSPRSGDLSVYWYQQSLDQGLQFLIQYYNGEERAKGNILERFSAQQFPDLHSELNLSSLELGDSALYFCASSVTEGRQGGNIQYFGAGTRLSVL.

The V call is TRBV7-2, the J call TRBJ2-6; weak D call: TRBD1 (5 bases). The germline V gene encodes CDR1 SGHTA and CDR2 FQGNSA. The CDR3 is 16 residues long. Trimming removed 5 bases from V and 0 bases from J, with 11 bases in between. CDR3 nucleotide sequence: TGTGCCAGCAGCCCCCAAGGGGTCTCTGGGGCCAACGTCCTGACTTTC. Translated, it gives CASSPQGVSGANVLTF.

DNA of the CDR3: TGTGCCCAGAGGACAGGTTTCTACGAGCAGTACTTC. Amino acid sequence: CAQRTGFYEQYF. V usage is TRBV30 and J usage is TRBJ2-7; 7 bases fit TRBD1. V shed 8 bases, J shed 3 bases, and the junction held 7 bases outside the gene matches. This CDR3 is built from 12 residues. Germline CDR1 and CDR2: GTSNPN and SVGIG (reference sequence).

Only a few counts were recorded for this clone. The V gene is TRBV5-5, the J gene TRBJ1-2, with 8 positions matching TRBD1. Trimming removed 4 bases from V and 4 bases from J; junction bases left unmatched: 9. The CDR3 consists of 15 residues. Germline values: CDR1 SGHKS, CDR2 YYEKEE (reference sequence). CDR3: CASSTPSGGSYGYTF. The CDR3 DNA reads as TGTGCCAGCAGCACCCCGTCAGGGGGCAGCTATGGCTACACCTTC.

This clone has only one observation. The V and J genes are TRBV6-5 and TRBJ2-2; D is unresolved. Germline V CDR1 and CDR2: MNHEY, SVGAGI. The V and J ends lost 0 bases and 1 base respectively, with 9 bases between them. The CDR3 is 16 amino acids. DNA for the CDR3: TGTGCCAGCAGTTACTCTGTCAGGCTGAACACCGGGGAGCTGTTTTTT. Protein product: CASSYSVRLNTGELFF.

This clone is a singleton in its sample. The chain uses TRBV5-1 and TRBJ2-7; perhaps TRBD1 as D (5 bases). CDR1 and CDR2 (germline): SGHRS, YFSETQ. This CDR3 is 15 amino acids long. The V end was cut by 4 bases, the J end by 5 bases, with 19 bases between. CDR3 in DNA: TGCGCCAGCAGCCCGCAGCCTTCAGGGTACAACGAGCAGTACTTC. Residues: CASSPQPSGYNEQYF.

V usage is TRBV30 and J usage is TRBJ2-1, with TRBD2 matching over 14 bases. Germline loops: CDR1 GTSNPN, CDR2 SVGIG (reference sequence). The V and J ends lost 2 bases and 9 bases, in that order; junction bases with no gene match: 6. The CDR3 has 15 amino acids. Here the CDR3 reads CAWSKPGLAGVEQFF. The CDR3 bases are TGTGCCTGGAGTAAGCCGGGACTAGCGGGAGTTGAGCAGTTCTTC.

The rearrangement joins TRBV5-1 to TRBJ1-2; D is perhaps TRBD1 (5 bases). The length of the CDR3 is 16 residues. The ends were cut back, 4 bases at V and 7 bases at J, with 23 bases in the middle. The germline V gene encodes CDR1 SGHRS and CDR2 YFSETQ. CDR3 sequence: CASSVSGTRDPGGYTF. CDR3 DNA sequence: TGCGCCAGCAGCGTCTCCGGGACGAGGGACCCCGGTGGCTACACCTTC.

The V call is TRBV6-5, the J call TRBJ2-7; possible D gene TRBD2, 6 bases. V lost 6 bases and J lost 1, with 10 bases in between. This CDR3 has 13 residues. Germline values: CDR1 MNHEY, CDR2 SVGAGI. CDR3 DNA sequence: TGTGCCAGCAGCCAAGGGACTTCCTACGAGCAGTACTTC. It specifies CASSQGTSYEQYF.

With regard to this clone: The sample has other DNA sequences that encode this CDR3 too. The chain carries TRBV6-4 and TRBJ2-2; 8 bases map to TRBD2. The CDR3 loop spans 14 amino acids. The V segment lost 5 bases and the J segment 4 bases; nucleotides outside the gene matches: 3. CDR1 MRHNA and CDR2 SNTAGT come from the germline V gene. CDR3 in amino acids: CASSRTSSTGELFF. The DNA for the CDR3 is TGTGCCAGCAGTCGGACTAGCAGCACCGGGGAGCTGTTTTTT.

CDR3 loop: CASSLELNNEKLFF. Written as DNA, the CDR3 is TGTGCCAGCAGCTTAGAATTAAATAATGAAAAACTGTTTTTT. The genes are TRBV11-2 and TRBJ1-4; D remains unclear. The germline CDR1 and CDR2 sequences are SGHAT and FQNNGV. This CDR3 is built from 14 residues. V was clipped by 0 bases and J by 4 bases, with 6 bases between them.

V and J are TRBV4-3 and TRBJ2-7; TRBD2 agrees at 7 bases. CDR1 and CDR2 (germline): LGHNA, YSLEER. The CDR3 is 15 residues long. V shed 1 base and J 7 bases; nucleotides not matched to a gene: 10. Here the CDR3 reads CASSQGMLRETEQYF. The CDR3 DNA reads as TGCGCCAGCAGCCAAGGTATGCTGCGGGAGACTGAGCAGTACTTC.

The chain recombines TRBV9 with TRBJ2-6; D might be TRBD1 (6 bases). CDR3 size: 15 residues. CDR1 and CDR2 from the germline V gene are SGDLS and YYNGEE. With 1 base removed from V and 4 bases from J, the gap between germline ends came to 9 bases. The DNA for the CDR3 is TGTGCCAGCAGCGTAACAGGGAACGGGGCCAACGTCCTGACTTTC. Translating it yields CASSVTGNGANVLTF. The variable domain in full, completed from reference TRBV9 and TRBJ2-6, reads DSGVTQTPKHLITATGQRVTLRCSPRSGDLSVYWYQQSLDQGLQFLIQYYNGEERAKGNILERFSAQQFPDLHSELNLSSLELGDSALYFCASSVTGNGANVLTFGAGSRLTVL.

This clone has just one count. The chain is built from TRBV28 and TRBJ2-1; 14 positions agree with TRBD2. CDR3 size: 14 residues. Germline CDR1 is MDHEN and CDR2 is SYDVKM. V trimming: 6 bases; J trimming: 9 bases; junction bases outside the gene matches: 4. CDR3 amino acids: CASSRLAGGSEQFF. CDR3 bases: TGTGCCAGCAGCCGACTAGCGGGAGGGAGTGAGCAGTTCTTC.